One and the same sample provided the 11 T cell receptor beta chains below, sequenced in a study of PD-1 blockade in classical Hodgkin lymphoma. Each patient relapsed following autologous stem cell transplantation, and prior brentuximab vedotin exposure differed. Assay used: immunoSEQ multiplex PCR; TCRdb lists only in-frame clones, some missing. The data hold tens of thousands of clones, with about 93% observed a single time. The sample was peripheral blood mononuclear cells (PBMCs), taken at baseline. The receptor set was obtained from a human donor with classical Hodgkin lymphoma.

The CDR3 coding sequence is TGTGCCAGTAGTATTCAGGGATCACCCCTCCACTTT. It translates to CASSIQGSPLHF. The V call is TRBV19, the J call TRBJ1-6; possible D gene TRBD1, 5 bases. CDR1 and CDR2 (germline): LNHDA, SQIVND (reference sequence). The ends were cut back, 3 bases at V and 10 bases at J, with 7 bases in the middle. There are 12 residues in the CDR3.

This clone was seen once. V is TRBV7-2 and J is TRBJ1-4; D is ambiguous. The CDR3 runs to 13 residues. Trimming pared 5 bases from V and 10 bases from J, leaving 14 bases between. CDR1 SGHTA and CDR2 FQGNSA come from the germline V gene. The DNA of the CDR3 is TGTGCCAGCAGCCCCAGACGGATTGGAAAACTGTTTTTT. Protein: CASSPRRIGKLFF.

The table lists this clone with a count of one. The chain joins TRBV6-4 to TRBJ2-6, with D perhaps TRBD1 or TRBD2 (5 bases each). Trimming cost V 5 bases and J 0 bases, with 8 bases left between them. The CDR3 contains 15 residues. Germline CDR1 and CDR2: MRHNA and SNTAGT. The CDR3 loop is CASSRDGSGANVLTF. The DNA of the CDR3 is TGTGCCAGCAGTCGGGACGGCTCTGGGGCCAACGTCCTGACTTTC.

This chain uses TRBV19 with TRBJ2-7, with D perhaps given as TRBD1 or TRBD2 (5 bases each). CDR3 size: 15 residues. Trimming cost V 3 bases and J 5 bases, with 17 bases left between them. In germline, CDR1 is LNHDA, CDR2 SQIVND (reference sequence). As DNA, the CDR3 is TGTGCCAGTAGTATGAGGGACGGGGTCCGGGACGAGCAGTACTTC. Translating it yields CASSMRDGVRDEQYF. The full variable domain, rest sourced from reference TRBV19 and TRBJ2-7, is DGGITQSPKYLFRKEGQNVTLSCEQNLNHDAMYWYRQDPGQGLRLIYYSQIVNDFQKGDIAEGYSVSREKKESFPLTVTSAQKNPTAFYLCASSMRDGVRDEQYFGPGTRLTVT.

The rearrangement uses TRBV5-6 and TRBJ1-4, with D possibly matching TRBD1 (5 bases). The CDR3 has 14 amino acids. V gave up 6 bases and J gave up 7 bases, with 16 bases separating them. Germline assignment: CDR1 SGHDT and CDR2 YYEEEE. CDR3 sequence (DNA): TGTGCCAGCACCCCGGGGGGGTCGAGTGAAAAACTGTTTTTT. It encodes CASTPGGSSEKLFF.

The CDR3 DNA sequence: TGTGCCAGCAGTTACCTGGCGGGGCCGCCGGGGACCCAGTACTTC. It translates to CASSYLAGPPGTQYF. This sequence joins TRBV6-5 and TRBJ2-5, with D perhaps matching TRBD2 (6 bases). Germline CDR1 reads MNHEY; CDR2 reads SVGAGI. Between the trimmed V and J ends, which lost 2 bases and 7 bases, there was a span of 17 bases. The CDR3 is made up of 15 amino acids.

V gene TRBV28 combines with J gene TRBJ2-2, with D possibly being TRBD2 (6 bases). V was cut by 8 bases and J by 0 bases, with 13 bases left in between. There are 15 residues in the CDR3. Germline V lookup: CDR1 MDHEN, CDR2 SYDVKM. DNA for the CDR3: TGTGCCAGCGTGCCGGGACTCGCGAACACCGGGGAGCTGTTTTTT. Its translation is CASVPGLANTGELFF.

The chain is built from TRBV18 and TRBJ2-7; no definite D call. Germline V CDR1 and CDR2: KGHSH, LQKENI. The CDR3 loop spans 14 amino acids. Trimming left V 4 bases short and J 3 bases short, with 13 bases between. The CDR3 coding sequence is TGTGCCAGCTCACGCTCGCAGCTCAGCTACGAGCAGTACTTC. Translating gives CASSRSQLSYEQYF.

This chain connects TRBV19 to TRBJ2-7; no clear D. Germline-derived CDR1 and CDR2 are LNHDA and SQIVND (reference sequence). The CDR3 is 14 residues long. Between the trimmed V and J ends, which lost 4 bases and 3 bases, there was a span of 13 bases. CDR3 amino acids: CASSRNRMVYEQYF. The CDR3 DNA reads as TGTGCCAGTAGTAGGAACCGCATGGTCTACGAGCAGTACTTC.

The chain links TRBV4-3 to TRBJ2-1, with 7 positions matching TRBD2. Losses at the gene ends were 0 bases for V and 6 bases for J; bases not matched to a gene: 14. In germline, CDR1 is LGHNA, CDR2 YSLEER. The CDR3 runs to 18 residues. CDR3 protein: CASSQESDSLAGLNEQFF. In DNA form, the CDR3 reads TGCGCCAGCAGCCAAGAAAGTGATTCTTTAGCGGGCCTCAATGAGCAGTTCTTC.

CDR3 loop: CASSYSQGAKVYEQYF. CDR3 coding DNA: TGTGCCAGCAGTTACTCCCAGGGGGCGAAGGTCTACGAGCAGTACTTC. V usage is TRBV6-5 and J usage is TRBJ2-7, with TRBD1 matching 8 bases. The CDR3 covers 16 residues. The V and J ends lost 0 bases and 3 bases, in that order; junction bases with no gene match: 7. CDR1 MNHEY and CDR2 SVGAGI come from the germline V gene.